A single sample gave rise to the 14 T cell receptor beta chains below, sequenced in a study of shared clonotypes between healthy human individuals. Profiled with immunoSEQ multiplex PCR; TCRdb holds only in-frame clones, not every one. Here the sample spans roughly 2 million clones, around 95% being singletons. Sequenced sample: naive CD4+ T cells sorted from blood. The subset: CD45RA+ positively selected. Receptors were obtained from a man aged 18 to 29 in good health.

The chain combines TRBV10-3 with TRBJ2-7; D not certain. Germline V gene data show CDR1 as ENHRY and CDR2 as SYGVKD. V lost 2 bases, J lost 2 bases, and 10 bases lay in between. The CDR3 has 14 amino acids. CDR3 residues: CAISEPAPAYEQYF. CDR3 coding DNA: TGTGCCATCAGTGAGCCCGCACCCGCCTACGAGCAGTACTTC.

The CDR3 nucleotides are TGTGCCAGCAGCGTAGGTACGGTCCAAAGGTTCACCTTC. Residues: CASSVGTVQRFTF. V usage is TRBV9 and J usage is TRBJ1-2, with unresolved D. The CDR3 loop spans 13 amino acids. Trimming shortened V by 0 bases and J by 13 bases, and 16 bases separated the two germline ends. Per germline, CDR1 SGDLS and CDR2 YYNGEE.

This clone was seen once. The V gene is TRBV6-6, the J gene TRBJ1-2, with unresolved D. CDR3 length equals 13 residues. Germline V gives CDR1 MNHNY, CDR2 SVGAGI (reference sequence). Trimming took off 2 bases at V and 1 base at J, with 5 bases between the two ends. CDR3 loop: CASSYPINYGYTF. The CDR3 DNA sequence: TGTGCCAGCAGTTACCCGATTAACTATGGCTACACCTTC.

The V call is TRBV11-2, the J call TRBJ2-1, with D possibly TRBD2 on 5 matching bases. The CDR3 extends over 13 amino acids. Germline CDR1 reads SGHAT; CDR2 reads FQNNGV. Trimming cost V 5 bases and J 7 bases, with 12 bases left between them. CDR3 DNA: TGTGCCAGCAGCCCCGGGGTGCCGAATGAGCAGTTCTTC. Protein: CASSPGVPNEQFF.

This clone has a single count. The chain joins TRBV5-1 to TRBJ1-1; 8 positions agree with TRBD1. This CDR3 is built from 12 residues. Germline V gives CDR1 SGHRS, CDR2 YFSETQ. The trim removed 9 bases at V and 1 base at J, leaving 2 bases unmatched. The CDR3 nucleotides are TGCGCCACCGGGACAGGGAACACTGAAGCTTTCTTT. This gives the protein CATGTGNTEAFF.

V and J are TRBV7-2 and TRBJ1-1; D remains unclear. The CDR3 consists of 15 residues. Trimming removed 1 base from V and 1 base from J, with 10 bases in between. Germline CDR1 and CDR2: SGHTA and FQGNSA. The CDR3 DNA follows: TGTGCCAGCAGCTTAGTCGACTTACGGAACACTGAAGCTTTCTTT. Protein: CASSLVDLRNTEAFF.

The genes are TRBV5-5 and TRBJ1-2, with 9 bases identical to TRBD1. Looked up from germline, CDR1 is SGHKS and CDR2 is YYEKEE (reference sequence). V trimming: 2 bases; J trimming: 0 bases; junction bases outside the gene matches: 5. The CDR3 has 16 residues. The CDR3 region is CASSLGTGIPNYGYTF. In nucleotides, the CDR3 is TGTGCCAGCAGCTTAGGGACAGGGATTCCTAACTATGGCTACACCTTC.

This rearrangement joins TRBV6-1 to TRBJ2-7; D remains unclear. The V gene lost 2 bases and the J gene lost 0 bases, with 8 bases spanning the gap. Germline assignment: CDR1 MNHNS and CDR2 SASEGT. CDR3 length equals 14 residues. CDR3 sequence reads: CASSELASSYEQYF. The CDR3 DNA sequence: TGTGCCAGCAGTGAACTGGCGAGCTCCTACGAGCAGTACTTC.

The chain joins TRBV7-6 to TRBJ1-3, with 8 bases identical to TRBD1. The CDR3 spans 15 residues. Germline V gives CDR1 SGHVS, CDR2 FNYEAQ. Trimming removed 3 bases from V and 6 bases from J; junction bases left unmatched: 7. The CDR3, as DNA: TGTGCCAGCAGCTTCCGACAGGGGATCCCAAACACCATATATTTT. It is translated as CASSFRQGIPNTIYF.

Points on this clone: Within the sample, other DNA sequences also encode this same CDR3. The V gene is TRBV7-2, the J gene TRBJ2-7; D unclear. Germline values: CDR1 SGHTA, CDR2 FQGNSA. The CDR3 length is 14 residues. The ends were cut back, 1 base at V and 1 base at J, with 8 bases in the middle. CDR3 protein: CASSLDRYSYEQYF. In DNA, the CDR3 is TGTGCCAGCAGCTTAGACAGATATTCCTACGAGCAGTACTTC.

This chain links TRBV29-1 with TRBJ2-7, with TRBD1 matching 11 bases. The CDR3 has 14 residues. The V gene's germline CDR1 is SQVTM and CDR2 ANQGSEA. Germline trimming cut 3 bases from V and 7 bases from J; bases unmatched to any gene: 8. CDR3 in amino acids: CSVDPGTGGKEQYF. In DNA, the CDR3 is TGCAGCGTTGACCCCGGGACAGGGGGTAAAGAGCAGTACTTC.

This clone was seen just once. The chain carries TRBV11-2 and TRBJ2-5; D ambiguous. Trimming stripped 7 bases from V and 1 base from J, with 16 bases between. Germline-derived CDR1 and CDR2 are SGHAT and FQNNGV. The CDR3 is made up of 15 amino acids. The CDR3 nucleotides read TGTGCCAGCACCATGGGCAGGACCGGCCAAGAGACCCAGTACTTC. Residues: CASTMGRTGQETQYF. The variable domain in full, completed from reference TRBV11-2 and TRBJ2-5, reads EAGVAQSPRYKIIEKRQSVAFWCNPISGHATLYWYQQILGQGPKLLIQFQNNGVVDDSQLPKDRFSAERLKGVDSTLKIQPAKLEDSAVYLCASTMGRTGQETQYFGPGTRLLVL.

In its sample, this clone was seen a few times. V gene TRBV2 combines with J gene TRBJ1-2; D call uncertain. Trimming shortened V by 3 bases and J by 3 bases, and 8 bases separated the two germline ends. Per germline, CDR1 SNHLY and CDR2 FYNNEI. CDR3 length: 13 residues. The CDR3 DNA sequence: TGTGCCAGCAGTGACGGTCCCGACTATGGCTACACCTTC. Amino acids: CASSDGPDYGYTF.

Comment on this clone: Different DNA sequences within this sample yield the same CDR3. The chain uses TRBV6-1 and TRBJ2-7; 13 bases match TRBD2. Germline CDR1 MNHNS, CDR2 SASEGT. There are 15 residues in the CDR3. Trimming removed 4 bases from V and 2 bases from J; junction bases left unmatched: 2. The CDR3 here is CASSATSGGAYEQYF. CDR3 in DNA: TGTGCCAGCAGTGCAACTAGCGGGGGGGCCTACGAGCAGTACTTC.